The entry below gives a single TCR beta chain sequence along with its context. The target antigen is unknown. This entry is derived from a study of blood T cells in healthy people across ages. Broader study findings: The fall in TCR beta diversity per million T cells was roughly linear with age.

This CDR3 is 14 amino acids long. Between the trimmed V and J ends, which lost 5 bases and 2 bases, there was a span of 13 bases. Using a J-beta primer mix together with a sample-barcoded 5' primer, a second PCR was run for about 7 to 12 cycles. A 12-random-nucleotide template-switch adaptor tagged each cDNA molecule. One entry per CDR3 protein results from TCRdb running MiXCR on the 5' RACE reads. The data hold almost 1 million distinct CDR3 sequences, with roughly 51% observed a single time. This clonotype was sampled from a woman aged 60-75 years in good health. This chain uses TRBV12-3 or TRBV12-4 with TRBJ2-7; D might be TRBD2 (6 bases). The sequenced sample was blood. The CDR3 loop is CASSPGLNPYEQYF. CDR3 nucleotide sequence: TGTGCCAGCAGTCCCGGACTAAACCCCTACGAGCAGTACTTC.